What follows are 23 T cell receptor beta chains derived from one specimen sequenced in a study of blood T cell repertoires in COVID-19. Some clones are missing from TCRdb's copy, which holds only in-frame ones; the method was immunoSEQ multiplex PCR. The sample lists over 85,000 clones; roughly 76% were seen once. The sequenced sample was peripheral blood. The receptors shown here come from a woman aged 55-75 years with acute or convalescent COVID-19.

The CDR3: CASSYRTGRLFF. The CDR3 nucleotides are TGTGCCAGCAGCTACCGGACCGGGAGACTGTTTTTT. The chain carries TRBV5-4 and TRBJ1-4; D uncertain. Germline loops: CDR1 SGHNT, CDR2 YYREEE (reference sequence). This CDR3 contains 12 residues. Trimming took off 3 bases at V and 13 bases at J, with 13 bases between the two ends.

The chain joins TRBV9 to TRBJ1-6; D remains unclear. Germline V gene data show CDR1 as SGDLS and CDR2 as YYNGEE. The CDR3 is 16 residues long. The V end lost 3 bases, the J end lost 1 base, and 11 bases lay between the germline ends. The DNA of the CDR3 is TGTGCCAGCAGCGCAGCCGGGAGATCCTATAATTCACCCCTCCACTTT. Translation gives CASSAAGRSYNSPLHF.

The V and J genes are TRBV18 and TRBJ1-5, with 8 bases aligning to TRBD1. Germline trimming cut 6 bases from V and 7 bases from J; bases unmatched to any gene: 8. This CDR3 comprises 14 residues. The V gene's germline CDR1 is KGHSH and CDR2 LQKENI. The CDR3 coding sequence is TGTGCCAGCTCCGTGACAGGGGTAAGCCAGCCCCAGCATTTT. It encodes CASSVTGVSQPQHF.

This chain connects TRBV2 to TRBJ2-3; 9 bases fit TRBD1. Germline CDR1 and CDR2: SNHLY and FYNNEI. This CDR3 region has 15 residues. The V segment lost 7 bases and the J segment 2 bases; nucleotides outside the gene matches: 7. The CDR3 is CASTPRTGATDTQYF. CDR3 sequence (DNA): TGTGCCAGCACCCCCCGGACAGGGGCCACAGATACGCAGTATTTT.

J is TRBJ2-1 and V is TRBV5-4, with 7 bases lining up with TRBD1. The V and J ends lost 4 bases and 2 bases, in that order; junction bases with no gene match: 6. In germline, CDR1 is SGHNT, CDR2 YYREEE (reference sequence). CDR3 length equals 15 residues. CDR3 in amino acids: CASSLGQVTYNEQFF. CDR3 DNA: TGTGCCAGCAGCCTTGGACAGGTCACCTACAATGAGCAGTTCTTC.

There are a few counts of this clone. V is TRBV14 and J is TRBJ1-2; possibly TRBD1 for D (5 bases). Germline assignment: CDR1 SGHDN and CDR2 FVKESK. There are 14 residues in the CDR3. Trimming shortened V by 0 bases and J by 7 bases, and 12 bases separated the two germline ends. The CDR3 nucleotides read TGTGCCAGCAGCCAAGAACCCAGGGCTTTTGGCTACACCTTC. Translated: CASSQEPRAFGYTF.

The gene calls are TRBV2 and TRBJ1-4; D is perhaps TRBD1 (5 bases). There are 13 residues in the CDR3. Per germline, CDR1 SNHLY and CDR2 FYNNEI. Trimming cost V 8 bases and J 4 bases, with 11 bases left between them. The CDR3 spells CASEKRGNEKLFF. CDR3 nucleotide sequence: TGTGCCAGCGAAAAAAGGGGTAATGAAAAACTGTTTTTT.

This chain uses TRBV5-8 with TRBJ2-1; the D gene is possibly TRBD1 (5 bases). This CDR3 comprises 15 residues. Germline V gives CDR1 SGHTS, CDR2 YDEGEE. Trimming took off 4 bases at V and 5 bases at J, with 16 bases between the two ends. The CDR3 DNA reads as TGTGCCAGCAGCACAGGCTCCAGGGTAAACAATGAGCAGTTCTTC. Its protein product is CASSTGSRVNNEQFF.

The rearrangement links TRBV5-1 to TRBJ2-1; tentative D call: TRBD2 (6 bases). In germline, CDR1 is SGHRS, CDR2 YFSETQ. Trimming removed 4 bases from V and 5 bases from J, with 13 bases in between. The CDR3 contains 14 residues. The CDR3 reads CASSPRDLDNEQFF. CDR3 in DNA: TGCGCCAGCAGCCCCAGGGACTTAGACAATGAGCAGTTCTTC.

The genes are TRBV19 and TRBJ2-5; D remains ambiguous. Trimming stripped 3 bases from V and 1 base from J, with 6 bases between. This CDR3 is built from 13 residues. The germline gives CDR1 LNHDA, CDR2 SQIVND (reference sequence). CDR3 DNA: TGTGCCAGTAGTATTGACACCCAAGAGACCCAGTACTTC. Protein sequence: CASSIDTQETQYF.

This chain joins TRBV5-5 and TRBJ1-3, with 9 bases that match TRBD1. The CDR3 is made up of 15 amino acids. Trimming removed 1 base from V and 4 bases from J; junction bases left unmatched: 3. CDR1 SGHKS and CDR2 YYEKEE come from the germline V gene (reference sequence). CDR3 coding DNA: TGTGCCAGCAGCTTGAACAGGGGGCTCGGAAACACCATATATTTT. The encoded protein is CASSLNRGLGNTIYF.

This clone was seen a single time. V gene TRBV7-9 combines with J gene TRBJ2-1; weak D call: TRBD1 (6 bases). This CDR3 region has 17 residues. Germline values: CDR1 SEHNR, CDR2 FQNEAQ (reference sequence). V was shortened by 5 bases and J by 2 bases, with 19 bases between the two germline ends. The CDR3 region is CASSRKGAGDTYNEQFF. In nucleotides, the CDR3 is TGTGCCAGCAGCCGCAAAGGGGCAGGGGATACCTACAATGAGCAGTTCTTC.

The rearrangement uses TRBV9 and TRBJ2-5; D possibly corresponds to TRBD2 (6 bases). Germline V CDR1 and CDR2: SGDLS, YYNGEE. The CDR3 covers 14 residues. V lost 4 bases and J 0 bases, leaving 10 bases between the germline ends. The CDR3 nucleotides are TGTGCCAGCAGCTCACGGGGGAACCAAGAGACCCAGTACTTC. Protein sequence: CASSSRGNQETQYF.

The chain couples TRBV5-4 to TRBJ2-5; weak D call: TRBD1 (6 bases). The V gene lost 2 bases and the J gene lost 5 bases, with 10 bases spanning the gap. Germline CDR1 and CDR2: SGHNT and YYREEE (reference sequence). The CDR3 runs 13 residues. DNA for the CDR3: TGTGCCAGCAGCTTCCAGGGGTCGGAGACCCAGTACTTC. Translating it yields CASSFQGSETQYF.

In the case of this clone: One end of the junction varies from germline; a read error may be responsible. This chain uses TRBV5-1 with TRBJ2-7; 8 positions agree with TRBD1. The CDR3 is made up of 13 amino acids. Germline V gene lookup returns CDR1 SGHRS and CDR2 YFSETQ. The chain's CDR3 is CASTLGQAYEQYF. The CDR3 DNA reads as TGCGCCAGCACCTTGGGACAGGCCTACGAGCAGTACTTC.

The chain uses TRBV15 and TRBJ2-7; a possible D gene is TRBD2 (6 bases). V dropped 0 bases and J dropped 3 bases, with 6 bases sitting between them. Per germline, CDR1 LNHNV and CDR2 YYDKDF (reference sequence). CDR3 length: 13 amino acids. Here the CDR3 reads CATSREGGYEQYF. In DNA, the CDR3 is TGTGCCACCAGCAGAGAGGGGGGCTACGAGCAGTACTTC.

This clone showed up just a few times. The CDR3 spells CASSQEYRGRSQETQYF. The CDR3 nucleotides read TGCGCCAGCAGCCAAGAGTACAGGGGGCGAAGTCAAGAGACCCAGTACTTC. This chain connects TRBV4-1 to TRBJ2-5, with 9 positions matching TRBD1. The CDR3 is 17 amino acids. Germline V gives CDR1 MGHRA, CDR2 YSYEKL. V lost 0 bases, J lost 2 bases, and 7 bases stayed unmatched.

In its sample, this clone was seen once. The V gene is TRBV7-2, the J gene TRBJ2-3; D remains unclear. Germline values: CDR1 SGHTA, CDR2 FQGNSA. This CDR3 is built from 14 residues. With 3 bases removed from V and 4 bases from J, the gap between germline ends came to 11 bases. In nucleotides, the CDR3 is TGTGCCAGCAGCTTGACATGGCCGGCAGATACGCAGTATTTT. Translation gives CASSLTWPADTQYF. The full variable domain, with the rest looked up from reference TRBV7-2 and TRBJ2-3, is GAGVSQSPSNKVTEKGKDVELRCDPISGHTALYWYRQSLGQGLEFLIYFQGNSAPDKSGLPSDRFSAERTGGSVSTLTIQRTQQEDSAVYLCASSLTWPADTQYFGPGTRLTVL.

This clone was detected only once. V is TRBV5-1 and J is TRBJ1-2; D gene unclear. Germline V lookup: CDR1 SGHRS, CDR2 YFSETQ. This CDR3 contains 14 residues. V was cut by 5 bases and J by 7 bases, with 18 bases left in between. CDR3 coding DNA: TGCGCCAGCAGTCAATCAACTGTGGTACGTGGCTACACCTTC. Translating it yields CASSQSTVVRGYTF.

The gene calls are TRBV5-1 and TRBJ2-7, with unresolved D. The germline gives CDR1 SGHRS, CDR2 YFSETQ. The CDR3 has 14 amino acids. Trimming stripped 4 bases from V and 6 bases from J, with 17 bases between. The CDR3 loop is CASSQNADSGEQYF. The DNA for the CDR3 is TGCGCCAGCAGCCAGAACGCGGATTCCGGCGAGCAGTACTTC.

The J gene is TRBJ2-1, the V gene TRBV27, with 11 bases lining up with TRBD2. The germline V gene has CDR1 MNHEY and CDR2 SMNVEV (reference sequence). The ends lost 5 bases at V and 4 bases at J; junction bases unmatched: 10. The CDR3 is 17 residues long. The CDR3 DNA follows: TGTGCCAGCAGTGAAATAGCGGGGGGGAGTAAATACAATGAGCAGTTCTTC. Translating it yields CASSEIAGGSKYNEQFF.

The chain carries TRBV3-1 (or the pseudogene TRBV3-2) and TRBJ2-2, with D perhaps matching TRBD2 (5 bases). The V end was cut by 1 base, the J end by 1 base, with 7 bases between. CDR3 size: 15 residues. Germline V gene lookup returns CDR1 LGHDT and CDR2 YNNKEL (reference sequence). The CDR3 DNA reads TGTGCCAGCAGCCAAGGGACTCTGAACACCGGGGAGCTGTTTTTT. Translating it yields CASSQGTLNTGELFF.

The V call is TRBV2, the J call TRBJ1-2, with a weak D call TRBD1 (5 bases). V was clipped by 3 bases and J by 6 bases, with 8 bases between them. CDR1 and CDR2 from the germline V gene are SNHLY and FYNNEI. The CDR3 length is 12 residues. The CDR3 is CASSDWGDGYTF. DNA for the CDR3: TGTGCCAGCAGTGATTGGGGCGATGGCTACACCTTC.